The 7 T cell receptor beta chains reported below all come from one sample, sequenced in a study of graft-versus-host responses after intestinal transplantation. For these receptors, no antigen is known. Sequenced by immunoSEQ multiplex PCR; TCRdb stores in-frame clones only, minus some. The sample yields tens of thousands of clones, over 85% seen once. This specimen consisted of unstimulated CD4+ T cells sorted from spleen or lymph node cells, obtained before intestinal transplant. These receptors were taken from a human donor who received an intestinal transplant.

The chain combines TRBV7-9 with TRBJ2-1, with 14 nucleotides matching TRBD2. Germline values: CDR1 SEHNR, CDR2 FQNEAQ (reference sequence). This CDR3 has 15 residues. Germline trimming cut 1 base from V and 10 bases from J; bases unmatched to any gene: 3. CDR3 loop: CASSLEGLAGDEQFF. In DNA, the CDR3 is TGTGCCAGCAGCTTAGAGGGACTAGCGGGAGACGAGCAGTTCTTC. The whole variable domain, remainder taken from reference TRBV7-9 and TRBJ2-1, is DTGVSQNPRHKITKRGQNVTFRCDPISEHNRLYWYRQTLGQGPEFLTYFQNEAQLEKSRLLSDRFSAERPKGSFSTLEIQRTEQGDSAMYLCASSLEGLAGDEQFFGPGTRLTVL.

As to this clone: At one end the junction does not follow the germline gene, possibly because of a read error. V is TRBV5-4 and J is TRBJ2-2; D gene ambiguous. The germline gives CDR1 SGHNT, CDR2 YYREEE (reference sequence). The CDR3 has 12 residues. DNA for the CDR3: TGTGTCAGCAGCCTAGGGTCCGGGGAGCTGTTTTTT. Protein: CVSSLGSGELFF.

Written as DNA, the CDR3 is TGTGCCAGCAGCTTCGGGACTCGACCAAACACTGAAGCTTTCTTT. This encodes CASSFGTRPNTEAFF. This chain joins TRBV11-2 and TRBJ1-1; tentatively, D is TRBD1 (5 bases). The V end was cut by 3 bases, the J end by 2 bases, with 13 bases between. The CDR3 consists of 15 residues. The germline V gene has CDR1 SGHAT and CDR2 FQNNGV.

The rearrangement links TRBV5-1 to TRBJ2-5; the D gene is possibly TRBD2 (6 bases). The CDR3 is made up of 14 amino acids. The V end lost 4 bases, the J end lost 5 bases, and 15 bases lay between the germline ends. CDR1 and CDR2 from the germline V gene are SGHRS and YFSETQ. Here the CDR3 reads CASSPGGVLETQYF. The CDR3, as DNA: TGCGCCAGCAGCCCAGGAGGGGTCCTGGAGACCCAGTACTTC.

CDR3: CASSGGFDTQYF. CDR3 DNA: TGCGCCAGCAGTGGGGGCTTCGATACGCAGTATTTT. V usage is TRBV10-1 and J usage is TRBJ2-3; possible D gene TRBD1, 5 bases. This CDR3 contains 12 residues. Germline V lookup: CDR1 WNHNN, CDR2 SYGVQD (reference sequence). V was pared by 4 bases and J by 6 bases, with 8 bases between.

This clone was detected only once. This chain links TRBV5-1 with TRBJ2-1, with no clear D. Germline CDR1 reads SGHRS; CDR2 reads YFSETQ. The CDR3 covers 14 residues. Between the trimmed V and J ends, which lost 2 bases and 2 bases, there was a span of 8 bases. Here the CDR3 reads CASSLSGPYNEQFF. CDR3 in DNA: TGCGCCAGCAGCTTATCAGGACCCTACAATGAGCAGTTCTTC. Variable domain in full (rest from reference TRBV5-1 and TRBJ2-1): KAGVTQTPRYLIKTRGQQVTLSCSPISGHRSVSWYQQTPGQGLQFLFEYFSETQRNKGNFPGRFSGRQFSNSRSEMNVSTLELGDSALYLCASSLSGPYNEQFFGPGTRLTVL.

The V gene is TRBV6-6, the J gene TRBJ2-7, with 12 nucleotides matching TRBD2. Germline V gene sequence: CDR1 MNHNY, CDR2 SVGAGI (reference sequence). The CDR3 consists of 15 residues. V lost 2 bases, J lost 1 base, and 0 bases stayed unmatched. Written as DNA, the CDR3 is TGTGCCAGCAGTTACGGGACTAGCGGGTCCTACGAGCAGTACTTC. Translation: CASSYGTSGSYEQYF.